The present entry profiles one T cell receptor beta chain with its context. The antigen is undetermined. CD4+ naive, central memory, regulatory and stem cell-like memory subsets were isolated by sorting on CD45RO/CCR7/CD25/CD127/CD95/CD27. The source of the sample is a study of beta chain features in type 1 diabetes. General study results and limits: In all four CD4+ subsets, TCRB CDR3 length was significantly, moderately reduced in type 1 diabetes. Unsettled here was the matter of whether HLA type influences TCRB rearrangement.

CDR1 and CDR2 (germline): MGHDK, SYGVNS. V was cut by 1 base and J by 7 bases, with 17 bases left in between. The CDR3 totals 16 residues. Since all of the isolated RNA was reverse transcribed, expressed TCRB transcripts were what got sequenced. The assay was immunoSEQ multiplex PCR, and TCRdb's table has in-frame clones only and misses some. The sample includes around 160,000 clones, almost 65% seen only once; the top ten take under 0.1%. The V gene is TRBV25-1, the J gene TRBJ2-4, with D tentatively TRBD2 (6 bases). Material for sequencing was naive CD4+ T cells from blood. The clonotype was recovered from a young man with type 1 diabetes. For the CDR3, the DNA is TGTGCCAGCAGTGAATGGGGTAACGGGAGACAGAACATTCAGTACTTC. Translating gives CASSEWGNGRQNIQYF.